The 14 T cell receptor beta chains presented below share a single source sample, sequenced in a study of cytotoxic CD8 clonotypes in ibrutinib-treated CLL. TCRdb's copy holds only in-frame clones and misses some; the assay was immunoSEQ multiplex PCR. The repertoire consists of about 40,000 clones, with around 70% occurring once and the leading ten covering over 9%. The sequences come from PBMCs, collected at disease progression, from a patient treated with ibrutinib. Receptors originate from a human donor with chronic lymphocytic leukemia.

The V gene is TRBV6-5, the J gene TRBJ1-1; D ambiguous. Between the trimmed V and J ends, which lost 5 bases and 1 base, there was a span of 8 bases. Germline CDR1 MNHEY, CDR2 SVGAGI. CDR3 size: 13 residues. The CDR3: CASSLDGNTEAFF. The CDR3 DNA reads TGTGCCAGCAGTCTGGACGGGAACACTGAAGCTTTCTTT.

This clone was counted a single time. The chain links TRBV5-1 to TRBJ2-1; D uncertain. CDR1 SGHRS and CDR2 YFSETQ come from the germline V gene. CDR3 length: 14 amino acids. Between the trimmed V and J ends, which lost 0 bases and 6 bases, there was a span of 10 bases. The CDR3 here is CASSLVVESNEQFF. The CDR3 DNA is TGCGCCAGCAGCTTGGTGGTCGAAAGCAATGAGCAGTTCTTC.

The J gene is TRBJ2-1, the V gene TRBV19, with D possibly being TRBD2 (6 bases). The CDR3 consists of 14 residues. Germline V gives CDR1 LNHDA, CDR2 SQIVND (reference sequence). V was shortened by 1 base and J by 5 bases, with 9 bases between the two germline ends. CDR3: CASSIGGVNNEQFF. CDR3 nucleotide sequence: TGTGCCAGTAGTATAGGCGGGGTCAACAATGAGCAGTTCTTC.

This clone was seen a few times. The V call is TRBV4-1, the J call TRBJ2-1; D uncertain. V dropped 6 bases and J dropped 7 bases, with 13 bases sitting between them. The CDR3 covers 13 residues. From germline, CDR1 is MGHRA and CDR2 YSYEKL. The CDR3 sequence is CASSQLSVNEQFF. CDR3 nucleotides: TGCGCCAGCAGTCAGTTATCAGTTAATGAGCAGTTCTTC.

The V and J genes are TRBV15 and TRBJ1-2; the D gene is possibly TRBD1 (6 bases). The CDR3 spans 15 residues. The germline V gene encodes CDR1 LNHNV and CDR2 YYDKDF (reference sequence). Trimming cost V 1 base and J 0 bases, with 9 bases left between them. The CDR3 DNA reads TGTGCCACCAGCAGAGGGGGGGCTTCTAACTATGGCTACACCTTC. Translating it yields CATSRGGASNYGYTF.

The chain uses TRBV30 and TRBJ2-7; D remains unclear. The CDR3 totals 14 residues. CDR1 is GTSNPN, CDR2 SVGIG, per germline (reference sequence). The V end was cut by 2 bases, the J end by 3 bases, with 14 bases between. The CDR3: CAWSSPYTIYEQYF. DNA of the CDR3: TGTGCCTGGAGTTCTCCCTATACGATCTACGAGCAGTACTTC.

V is TRBV14 and J is TRBJ2-7, with 13 bases fitting TRBD2. This CDR3 is built from 17 residues. CDR1 is SGHDN and CDR2 is FVKESK in the germline V gene. The J segment lost 2 bases and the V segment lost 4 bases, leaving 8 bases of the junction unmatched. CDR3 sequence (DNA): TGTGCCAGCAGCCCGAGACTAGCGGGGGGAAAACCCTACGAGCAGTACTTC. It specifies CASSPRLAGGKPYEQYF. The full variable domain, completed using reference TRBV14 and TRBJ2-7, is EAGVTQFPSHSVIEKGQTVTLRCDPISGHDNLYWYRRVMGKEIKFLLHFVKESKQDESGMPNNRFLAERTGGTYSTLKVQPAELEDSGVYFCASSPRLAGGKPYEQYFGPGTRLTVT.

This chain links TRBV4-1 with TRBJ1-1; possibly TRBD1 for D (5 bases). Germline V CDR1 and CDR2: MGHRA, YSYEKL. Trimming pared 1 base from V and 3 bases from J, leaving 21 bases between. The CDR3 runs to 18 residues. The CDR3 DNA is TGCGCCAGCAGCCAAGGCCCCCCCGAACAGGATTCGGACACTGAAGCTTTCTTT. It translates to CASSQGPPEQDSDTEAFF.

This chain uses TRBV6-6 with TRBJ2-1; D is perhaps TRBD1 or TRBD2 (6 bases each). Deletions cut 7 bases from V and 1 base from J, with 11 bases between. The germline V gene encodes CDR1 MNHNY and CDR2 SVGAGI (reference sequence). The CDR3 spans 14 residues. The CDR3 region has the DNA TGTGCCAGCATGGGGGGCCAATCCTACAATGAGCAGTTCTTC. This codes for CASMGGQSYNEQFF.

The chain recombines TRBV4-1 with TRBJ2-2; D unresolved. This CDR3 contains 15 residues. Trimming removed 1 base at V and 8 bases at J, with 14 bases between. Germline CDR1 and CDR2: MGHRA and YSYEKL. The CDR3 here is CASSQALSRMGELFF. The CDR3 nucleotides read TGCGCCAGCAGCCAAGCCCTATCCCGAATGGGGGAGCTGTTTTTT.

The rearrangement uses TRBV27 and TRBJ1-3; D ambiguous. Trimming removed 4 bases at V and 1 base at J, with 8 bases between. CDR1 MNHEY and CDR2 SMNVEV come from the germline V gene (reference sequence). CDR3 size: 14 residues. CDR3 nucleotide sequence: TGTGCCAGCAGTTCGAGATATTCTGGAAACACCATATATTTT. It yields the protein CASSSRYSGNTIYF.

This clone was counted only a few times. The V gene is TRBV19, the J gene TRBJ2-1; 7 bases map to TRBD2. Germline V CDR1 and CDR2: LNHDA, SQIVND (reference sequence). The CDR3 contains 15 residues. J lost 3 bases, V lost 7 bases, and 9 bases had no gene match. CDR3 protein: CASKDAGANYNEQFF. The CDR3 bases are TGTGCCAGTAAAGATGCGGGAGCGAACTACAATGAGCAGTTCTTC.

The chain employs TRBV28 and TRBJ2-3; possible D gene TRBD2, 6 bases. Germline CDR1 reads MDHEN; CDR2 reads SYDVKM. CDR3 length: 15 amino acids. V was pared by 2 bases and J by 4 bases, with 13 bases between. CDR3 nucleotides: TGTGCCAGCAGTTTAATAGCGGAAAGTCCAGATACGCAGTATTTT. Its translation is CASSLIAESPDTQYF.

V usage is TRBV5-4 and J usage is TRBJ2-5; D may be TRBD2 (6 bases). The V gene's germline CDR1 is SGHNT and CDR2 YYREEE (reference sequence). The CDR3 has 15 amino acids. V dropped 3 bases and J dropped 5 bases, with 17 bases sitting between them. CDR3 amino acids: CASSYLGGARETQYF. The CDR3 DNA reads TGTGCCAGCAGCTACCTGGGGGGAGCGAGGGAGACCCAGTACTTC. The full variable domain, completed using reference TRBV5-4 and TRBJ2-5, is ETGVTQSPTHLIKTRGQQVTLRCSSQSGHNTVSWYQQALGQGPQFIFQYYREEENGRGNFPPRFSGLQFPNYSSELNVNALELDDSALYLCASSYLGGARETQYFGPGTRLLVL.